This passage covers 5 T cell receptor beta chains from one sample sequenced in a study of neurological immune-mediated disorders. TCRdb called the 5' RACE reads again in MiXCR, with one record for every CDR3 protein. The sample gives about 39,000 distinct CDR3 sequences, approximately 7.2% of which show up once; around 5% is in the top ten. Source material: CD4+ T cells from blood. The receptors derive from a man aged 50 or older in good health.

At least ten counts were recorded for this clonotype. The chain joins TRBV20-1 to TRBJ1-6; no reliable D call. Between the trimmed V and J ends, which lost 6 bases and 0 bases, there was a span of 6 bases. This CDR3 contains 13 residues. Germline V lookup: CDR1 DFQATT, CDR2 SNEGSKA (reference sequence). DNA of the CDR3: TGCAGTGCGGCGAGCTCCTATAATTCACCCCTCCACTTT. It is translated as CSAASSYNSPLHF.

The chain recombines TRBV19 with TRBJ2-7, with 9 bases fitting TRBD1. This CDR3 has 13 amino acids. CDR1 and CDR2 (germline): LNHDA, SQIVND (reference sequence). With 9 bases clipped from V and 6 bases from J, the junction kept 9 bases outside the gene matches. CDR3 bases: TGTGCCAGCGGGGGGACAGGGAATATCGAGCAGTACTTC. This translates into CASGGTGNIEQYF. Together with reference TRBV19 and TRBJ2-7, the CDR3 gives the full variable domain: DGGITQSPKYLFRKEGQNVTLSCEQNLNHDAMYWYRQDPGQGLRLIYYSQIVNDFQKGDIAEGYSVSREKKESFPLTVTSAQKNPTAFYLCASGGTGNIEQYFGPGTRLTVT.

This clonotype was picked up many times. The CDR3 region has the DNA TGCAGTGCTAAAACTCGCAGGACAGTCCTTGAGACCCAGTACTTC. Translation: CSAKTRRTVLETQYF. The chain links TRBV20-1 to TRBJ2-5; D is possibly TRBD1 (6 bases). The CDR3 runs 15 residues. Germline V gene sequence: CDR1 DFQATT, CDR2 SNEGSKA (reference sequence). V lost 4 bases and J lost 5, with 20 bases in between.

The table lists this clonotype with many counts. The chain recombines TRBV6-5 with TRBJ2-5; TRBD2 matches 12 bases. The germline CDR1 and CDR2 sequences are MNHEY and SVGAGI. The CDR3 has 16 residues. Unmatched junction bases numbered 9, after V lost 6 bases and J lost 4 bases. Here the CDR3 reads CASSSRPGLAGETQYF. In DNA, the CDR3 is TGTGCCAGCAGCTCCCGGCCGGGACTAGCGGGAGAGACCCAGTACTTC.

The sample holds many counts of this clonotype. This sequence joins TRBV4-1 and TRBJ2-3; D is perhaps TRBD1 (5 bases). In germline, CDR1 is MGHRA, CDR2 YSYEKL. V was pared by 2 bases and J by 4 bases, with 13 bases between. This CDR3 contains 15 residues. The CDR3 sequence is CASSQRPGLADTQYF. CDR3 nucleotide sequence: TGCGCCAGCAGCCAACGGCCAGGGCTTGCAGATACGCAGTATTTT.